A selection of T cell receptor beta chains follows, all from one sample in a study of blood T cell repertoires in COVID-19. Assay used: immunoSEQ multiplex PCR; TCRdb lists only in-frame clones, some missing. The table lists about 200,000 clones, under 90% of them singletons. The sample consisted of peripheral blood. Receptors originate from a man aged 55 to 69 who had recovered from COVID-19. Each CDR3 is given with its conserved first and last residue. Each record gives: J gene, D gene, V gene, clone size, CDR3 DNA, CDR3 protein. The D gene is left open where the match is weak. Expanded clones are given a class, and other clones once, few, many or no size at all.

TRBJ1-5 | NA | TRBV27 | NA | TGTGCCAGCAGTCCCGACAGGATTCAGCCCCAGCATTTT | CASSPDRIQPQHF
TRBJ2-5 | TRBD1 | TRBV9 | NA | TGTGCCAGCAGCGCGTATAGCCCCCCAGGGGGAGAGACCCAGTACTTC | CASSAYSPPGGETQYF
TRBJ2-1 | TRBD2 | TRBV30 | NA | TGTGCCTGGAGTGTAACACTAGCGGGAGCCAGTGAGCAGTTCTTC | CAWSVTLAGASEQFF
TRBJ2-2 | TRBD1 | TRBV25-1 | NA | TGTGCCAGCAGTCCGTCCCGGACAGGGGGGAACACCGGGGAGCTGTTTTTT | CASSPSRTGGNTGELFF
TRBJ2-7 | TRBD2 | TRBV11-2 | NA | TGTGCCAGCAGCCTGCGGACTAGCGGGGGATCATCTGCCTACGAGCAGTACTTC | CASSLRTSGGSSAYEQYF
TRBJ1-3 | NA | TRBV7-8 | NA | TGTGCCAGCAGCTTAGAGGGGCGGAACTCTGGAAACACCATATATTTT | CASSLEGRNSGNTIYF
TRBJ2-5 | NA | TRBV7-2 | NA | TGTGCCAGCAGCTTAGGTTCGCTGACACAAGAGACCCAGTACTTC | CASSLGSLTQETQYF
TRBJ2-2 | NA | TRBV21-1 | few | TGTGCCAGCAGCAAAGCGCCGGGACTAGCGGGGGGGACGAACACCGGGGAGCTGTTTTTT | CASSKAPGLAGGTNTGELFF
TRBJ2-2 | NA | TRBV7-3 | NA | TGTGCCAGCAGCCGGGCCGGGAGAAACACCGGGGAGCTGTTTTTT | CASSRAGRNTGELFF
TRBJ2-5 | NA | TRBV18 | once | TGTGCCAGCTCACCCCCCTATTTGCGAGAGACCCAGTACTTC | CASSPPYLRETQYF
TRBJ2-7 | NA | TRBV7-8 | once | TGTGCCAGCAGCTTAGTGGAGAGTTACGAGCAGTACTTC | CASSLVESYEQYF
TRBJ2-1 | NA | TRBV7-2 | NA | TGTGCCAGCAGCCAAGGCGGGGAGAGCTACAATGAGCAGTTCTTC | CASSQGGESYNEQFF
TRBJ1-1 | TRBD1 | TRBV2 | NA | TGTGCCAGCAGTGTGGACAGGGGGGTAGGGACTGAAGCTTTCTTT | CASSVDRGVGTEAFF
TRBJ2-2 | TRBD2 | TRBV7-9 | NA | TGTGCCAGCAGCCCTCCGGGACTATCGAACACCGGGGAGCTGTTTTTT | CASSPPGLSNTGELFF
TRBJ2-1 | NA | TRBV4-1 | once | TGCGCCAGCAGCCAAGAGTTTACGCTCGGGGAGCAGTTCTTC | CASSQEFTLGEQFF
TRBJ2-5 | TRBD2 | TRBV11-3 | NA | TGTGCCAGCAGCCCGGGGAGGGAGCCACGCCAAGAGACCCAGTACTTC | CASSPGREPRQETQYF
TRBJ2-7 | NA | TRBV7-6 | NA | TGTGCCAGCAGCTTAGCGGAGACGGTATTCGGCGAGCAGTACTTC | CASSLAETVFGEQYF
TRBJ2-7 | TRBD1 | TRBV7-2 | NA | TGTGCCAGCAGCTCCTCCAACAGGGGGCGGGACGAGCAGTACTTC | CASSSSNRGRDEQYF
TRBJ1-1 | NA | TRBV5-1 | NA | TGCGCCAGCAGCGGGCATGGACAGAACACTGAAGCTTTCTTT | CASSGHGQNTEAFF
TRBJ1-2 | NA | TRBV19 | NA | TGTGCCAGTAGTCAGGGGCGCGACTATGGCTACACCTTC | CASSQGRDYGYTF
TRBJ2-2 | TRBD1 | TRBV5-1 | NA | TGCGCCAGCACCCCGGGGACAGGGTACACCGGGGAGCTGTTTTTT | CASTPGTGYTGELFF
TRBJ2-5 | TRBD2 | TRBV7-3 | NA | TGTGCCAGCAGCTATACCGGGACTAACCAAGAGACCCAGTACTTC | CASSYTGTNQETQYF
TRBJ2-1 | TRBD2 | TRBV6-1 | NA | TGTGCCAGCTGTGACCTAGCGGGAGGCTACAATGAGCAGTTCTTC | CASCDLAGGYNEQFF
TRBJ2-3 | TRBD1 | TRBV25-1 | NA | TGTGCCAGCAGTGAGGGGACAGCGGTAGATACGCAGTATTTT | CASSEGTAVDTQYF
TRBJ1-1 | NA | TRBV7-3 | NA | TGTGCCAGCAGCGCCAATGGGGTCAGCGGCACTGAAGCTTTCTTT | CASSANGVSGTEAFF
TRBJ1-5 | TRBD1 | TRBV30 | NA | TGTGCCTGGAGTGGGGACAGGGTACAGCCCCAGCATTTT | CAWSGDRVQPQHF
TRBJ2-3 | TRBD1 | TRBV19 | NA | TGTGCCACCCGGGACAGCTCGGTTTGGACAGATACGCAGTATTTT | CATRDSSVWTDTQYF
TRBJ1-2 | NA | TRBV5-1 | NA | TGCGCCAGCAGCTTGACAGAAATCTATGGCTACACCTTC | CASSLTEIYGYTF
TRBJ1-6 | NA | TRBV7-2 | NA | TGTGCCAGCAGCCATGGGCCCGGGGGTGATTCACCCCTCCACTTT | CASSHGPGGDSPLHF
TRBJ1-2 | NA | TRBV5-5 | NA | TGTGCCAGCAGCTTGGGGCAACCTGGCGGCGGCTACACCTTC | CASSLGQPGGGYTF
TRBJ1-5 | NA | TRBV6-1 | once | TGTGCCAGCAGTGAAGCGTACATGGGCCCTATTCGGCCCCAGCATTTT | CASSEAYMGPIRPQHF
TRBJ2-7 | TRBD2 | TRBV6-5 | once | TGTGCCAGCAGTTACTCGCGGGAGGTAAGCGAGCAGTACTTC | CASSYSREVSEQYF
TRBJ2-1 | TRBD1 | TRBV2 | NA | TGTGCCAGCACCTCTTACGGACAGGGGTACAATGAGCAGTTCTTC | CASTSYGQGYNEQFF
TRBJ2-5 | NA | TRBV21-1 | NA | TGTGCCAGCAGCAAATTCAACCTAATAGAGACCCAGTACTTC | CASSKFNLIETQYF
TRBJ1-5 | TRBD1 | TRBV11-1 | once | TGTGCCAGCAGCTCCTTACAGGGGAAGGTCAATCAGCCCCAGCATTTT | CASSSLQGKVNQPQHF